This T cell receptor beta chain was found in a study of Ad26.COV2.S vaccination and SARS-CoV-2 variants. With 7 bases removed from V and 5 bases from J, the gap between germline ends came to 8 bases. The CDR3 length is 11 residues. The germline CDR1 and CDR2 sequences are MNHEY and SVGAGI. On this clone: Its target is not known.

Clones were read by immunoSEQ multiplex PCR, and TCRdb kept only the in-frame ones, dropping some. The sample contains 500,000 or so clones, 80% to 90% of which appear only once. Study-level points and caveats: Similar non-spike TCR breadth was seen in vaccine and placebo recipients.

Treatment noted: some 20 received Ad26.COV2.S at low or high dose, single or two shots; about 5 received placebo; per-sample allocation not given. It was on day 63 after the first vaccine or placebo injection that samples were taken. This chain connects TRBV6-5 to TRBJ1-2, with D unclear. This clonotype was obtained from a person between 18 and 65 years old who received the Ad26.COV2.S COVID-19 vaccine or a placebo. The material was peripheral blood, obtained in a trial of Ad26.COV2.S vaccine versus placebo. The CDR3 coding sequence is TGTGCCAGCACATCTGGATATGGCTACACCTTC. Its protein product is CASTSGYGYTF.